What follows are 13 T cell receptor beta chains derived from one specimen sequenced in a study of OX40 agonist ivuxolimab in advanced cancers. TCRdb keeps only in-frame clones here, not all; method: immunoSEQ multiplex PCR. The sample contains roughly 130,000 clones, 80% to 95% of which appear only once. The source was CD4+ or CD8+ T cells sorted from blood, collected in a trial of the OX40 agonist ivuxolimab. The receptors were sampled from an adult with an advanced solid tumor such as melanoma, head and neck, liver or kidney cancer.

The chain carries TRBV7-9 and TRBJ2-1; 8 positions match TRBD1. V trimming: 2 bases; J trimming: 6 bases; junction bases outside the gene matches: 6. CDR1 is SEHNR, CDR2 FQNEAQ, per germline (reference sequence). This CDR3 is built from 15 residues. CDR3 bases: TGTGCCAGCAGCTTAATAGGACAGGGTTCCAATGAGCAGTTCTTC. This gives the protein CASSLIGQGSNEQFF.

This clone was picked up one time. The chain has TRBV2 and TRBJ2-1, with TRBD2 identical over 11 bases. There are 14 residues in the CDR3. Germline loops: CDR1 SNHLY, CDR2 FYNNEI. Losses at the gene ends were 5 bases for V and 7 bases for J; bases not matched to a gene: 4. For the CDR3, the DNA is TGTGCCAGCAGTACGGGACTAGCGGCTAATGAGCAGTTCTTC. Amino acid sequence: CASSTGLAANEQFF.

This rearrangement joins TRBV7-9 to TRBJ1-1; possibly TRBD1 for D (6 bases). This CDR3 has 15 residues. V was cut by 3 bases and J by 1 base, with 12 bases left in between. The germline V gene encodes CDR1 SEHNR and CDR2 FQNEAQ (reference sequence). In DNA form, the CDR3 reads TGTGCCAGCAGCTTTTACGACAGGAAGAACACTGAAGCTTTCTTT. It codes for CASSFYDRKNTEAFF.

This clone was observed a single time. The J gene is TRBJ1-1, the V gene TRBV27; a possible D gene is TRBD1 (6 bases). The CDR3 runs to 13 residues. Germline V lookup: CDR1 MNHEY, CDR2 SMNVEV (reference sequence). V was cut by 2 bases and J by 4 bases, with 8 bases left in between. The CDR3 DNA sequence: TGTGCCAGCAGTTTACTAGGGGGCACTGAAGCTTTCTTT. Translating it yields CASSLLGGTEAFF.

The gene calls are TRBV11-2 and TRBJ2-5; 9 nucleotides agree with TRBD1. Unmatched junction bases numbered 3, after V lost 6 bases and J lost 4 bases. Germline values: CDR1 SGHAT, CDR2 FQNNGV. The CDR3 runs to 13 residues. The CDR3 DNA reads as TGTGCCAGCAGTCCGGACAGGGGAGAGACCCAGTACTTC. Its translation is CASSPDRGETQYF.

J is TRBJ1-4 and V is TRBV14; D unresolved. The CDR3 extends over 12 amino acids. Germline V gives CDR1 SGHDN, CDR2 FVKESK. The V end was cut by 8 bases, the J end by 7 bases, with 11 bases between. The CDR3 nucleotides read TGTGCCAGCGGACGGATCGGTGAAAAACTGTTTTTT. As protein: CASGRIGEKLFF. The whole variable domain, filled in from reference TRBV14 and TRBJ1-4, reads EAGVTQFPSHSVIEKGQTVTLRCDPISGHDNLYWYRRVMGKEIKFLLHFVKESKQDESGMPNNRFLAERTGGTYSTLKVQPAELEDSGVYFCASGRIGEKLFFGSGTQLSVL.

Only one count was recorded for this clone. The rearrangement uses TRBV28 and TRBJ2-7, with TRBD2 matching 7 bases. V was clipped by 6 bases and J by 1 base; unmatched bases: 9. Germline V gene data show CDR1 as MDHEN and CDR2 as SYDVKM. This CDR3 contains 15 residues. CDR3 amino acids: CASSSRGEGSYEQYF. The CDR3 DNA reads TGTGCCAGCAGCTCCAGAGGGGAGGGGTCCTACGAGCAGTACTTC.

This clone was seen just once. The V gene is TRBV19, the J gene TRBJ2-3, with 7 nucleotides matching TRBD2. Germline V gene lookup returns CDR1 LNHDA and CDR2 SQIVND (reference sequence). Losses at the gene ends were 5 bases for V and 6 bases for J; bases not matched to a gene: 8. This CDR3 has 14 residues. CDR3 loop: CASSPTRGGDTQYF. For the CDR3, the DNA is TGTGCCAGTAGTCCGACACGGGGAGGGGATACGCAGTATTTT.

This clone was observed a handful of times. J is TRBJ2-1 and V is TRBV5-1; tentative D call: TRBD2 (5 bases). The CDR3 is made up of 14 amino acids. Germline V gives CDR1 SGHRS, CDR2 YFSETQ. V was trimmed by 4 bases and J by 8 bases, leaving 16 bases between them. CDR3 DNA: TGCGCCAGCAGCCCATGGACTGGGTTGGATGAGCAGTTCTTC. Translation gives CASSPWTGLDEQFF.

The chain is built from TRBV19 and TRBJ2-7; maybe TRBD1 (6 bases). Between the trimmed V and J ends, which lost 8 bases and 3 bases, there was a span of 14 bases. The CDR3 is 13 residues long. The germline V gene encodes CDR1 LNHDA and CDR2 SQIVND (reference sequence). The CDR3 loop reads CASGQGRRYEQYF. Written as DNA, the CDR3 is TGTGCCAGTGGGCAGGGGCGCCGCTACGAGCAGTACTTC.

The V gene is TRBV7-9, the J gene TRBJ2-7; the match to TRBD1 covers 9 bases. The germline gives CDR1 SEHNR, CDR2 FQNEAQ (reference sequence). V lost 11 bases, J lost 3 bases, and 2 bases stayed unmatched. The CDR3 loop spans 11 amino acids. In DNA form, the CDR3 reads TGTGCCGTGACAGGGGGCTACGAGCAGTACTTC. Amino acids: CAVTGGYEQYF.

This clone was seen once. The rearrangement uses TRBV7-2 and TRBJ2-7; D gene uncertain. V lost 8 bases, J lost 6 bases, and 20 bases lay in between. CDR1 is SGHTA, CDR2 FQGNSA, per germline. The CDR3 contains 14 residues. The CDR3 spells CASWSDSPPTEQYF. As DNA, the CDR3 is TGTGCCAGCTGGTCTGACTCGCCTCCCACCGAGCAGTACTTC.

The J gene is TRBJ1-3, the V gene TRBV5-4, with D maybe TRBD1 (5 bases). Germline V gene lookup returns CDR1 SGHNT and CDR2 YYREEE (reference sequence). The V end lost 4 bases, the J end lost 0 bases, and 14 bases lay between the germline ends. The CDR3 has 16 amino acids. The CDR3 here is CASSPRGASSGNTIYF. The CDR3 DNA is TGTGCCAGCAGCCCAAGAGGGGCGAGCTCTGGAAACACCATATATTTT.